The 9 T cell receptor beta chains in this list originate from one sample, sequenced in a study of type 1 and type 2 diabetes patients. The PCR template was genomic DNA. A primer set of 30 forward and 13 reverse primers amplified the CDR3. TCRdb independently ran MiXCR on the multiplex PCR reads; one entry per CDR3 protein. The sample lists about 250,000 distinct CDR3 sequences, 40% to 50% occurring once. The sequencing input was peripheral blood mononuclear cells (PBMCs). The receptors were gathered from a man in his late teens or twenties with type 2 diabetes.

CDR3 residues: CASSPGGGLTDTQYF. CDR3 DNA sequence: TGTGCCAGTAGTCCGGGCGGAGGGCTCACAGATACGCAGTATTTT. The chain recombines TRBV19 with TRBJ2-3, with TRBD2 as a possible D gene (6 bases). Deletions cut 5 bases from V and 2 bases from J, with 14 bases between. The CDR3 totals 15 residues. Germline V CDR1 and CDR2: LNHDA, SQIVND (reference sequence).

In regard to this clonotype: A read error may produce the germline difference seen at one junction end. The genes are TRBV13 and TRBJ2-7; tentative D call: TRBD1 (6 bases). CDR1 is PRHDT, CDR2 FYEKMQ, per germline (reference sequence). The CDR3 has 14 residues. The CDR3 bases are TGCGCCAGCAGCTTGGTTCTGGGGGCGTACGAGCAGTACTTC. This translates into CASSLVLGAYEQYF.

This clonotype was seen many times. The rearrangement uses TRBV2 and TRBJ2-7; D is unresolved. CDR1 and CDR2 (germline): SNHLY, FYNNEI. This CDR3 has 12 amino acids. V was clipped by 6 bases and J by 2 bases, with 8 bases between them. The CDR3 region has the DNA TGTGCCAGCAGGGCGGCAGCCTACGAGCAGTACTTC. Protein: CASRAAAYEQYF.

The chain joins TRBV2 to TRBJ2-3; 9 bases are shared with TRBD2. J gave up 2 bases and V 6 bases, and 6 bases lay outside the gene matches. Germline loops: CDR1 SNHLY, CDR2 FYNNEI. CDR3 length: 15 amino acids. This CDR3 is CASSSLAGNTDTQYF. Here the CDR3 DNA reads TGTGCCAGCAGCTCCCTAGCGGGAAACACAGATACGCAGTATTTT.

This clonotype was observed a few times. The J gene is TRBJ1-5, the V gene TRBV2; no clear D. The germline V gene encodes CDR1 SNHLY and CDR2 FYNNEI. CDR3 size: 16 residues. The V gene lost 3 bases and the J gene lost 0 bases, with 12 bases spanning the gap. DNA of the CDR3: TGTGCCAGCAGTGAGGCAGGACGTAATAGCAATCAGCCCCAGCATTTT. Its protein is CASSEAGRNSNQPQHF.

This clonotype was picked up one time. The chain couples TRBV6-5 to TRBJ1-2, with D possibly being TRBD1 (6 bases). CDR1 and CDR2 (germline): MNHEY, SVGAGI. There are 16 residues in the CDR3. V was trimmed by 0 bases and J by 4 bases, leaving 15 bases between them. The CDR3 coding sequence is TGTGCCAGCAGTTACTCTTCCGGGACAACCGTCTATGGCTACACCTTC. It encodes CASSYSSGTTVYGYTF.

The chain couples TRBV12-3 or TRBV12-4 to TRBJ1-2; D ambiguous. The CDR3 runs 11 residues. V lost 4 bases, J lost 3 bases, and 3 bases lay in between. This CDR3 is CASSSDYGYTF. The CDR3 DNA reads TGTGCCAGCAGTTCCGACTATGGCTACACCTTC.

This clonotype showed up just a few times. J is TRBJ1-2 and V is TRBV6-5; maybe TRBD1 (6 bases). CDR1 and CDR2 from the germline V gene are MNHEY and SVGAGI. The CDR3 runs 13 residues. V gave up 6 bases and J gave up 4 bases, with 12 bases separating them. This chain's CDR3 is CASRRGTLYGYTF. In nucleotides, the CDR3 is TGTGCCAGCAGAAGGGGGACACTCTATGGCTACACCTTC.

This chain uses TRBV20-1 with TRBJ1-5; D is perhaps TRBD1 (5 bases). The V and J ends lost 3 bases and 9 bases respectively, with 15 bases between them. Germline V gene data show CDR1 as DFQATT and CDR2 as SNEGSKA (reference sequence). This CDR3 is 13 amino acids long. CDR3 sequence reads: CSASEDRAGPQHF. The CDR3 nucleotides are TGCAGTGCTAGTGAAGACAGAGCGGGGCCCCAGCATTTT.